This record concerns one T cell receptor (beta chain) sequence. This sample is part of a study of response to subunit inactivated influenza vaccine. The CDR3 runs 12 residues. Germline CDR1 DFQATT, CDR2 SNEGSKA (reference sequence). The germline V and J ends were trimmed by 4 bases and 2 bases, with 9 bases remaining between them. MiXCR was run by TCRdb on the RT-PCR reads, yielding one entry per CDR3 protein. The profile shows about 830,000 distinct CDR3 sequences, around 18% of them singletons. The TCR was taken from a man aged 50 to 59 who received an inactivated influenza vaccine. Sequenced here: PBMCs from blood, sampled approximately 5 days after vaccination. This rearrangement joins TRBV20-1 to TRBJ2-7; D remains ambiguous. In DNA form, the CDR3 reads TGCAGTGCTAAGATAGGGACCTACGAGCAGTACTTC. Translated, it gives CSAKIGTYEQYF.